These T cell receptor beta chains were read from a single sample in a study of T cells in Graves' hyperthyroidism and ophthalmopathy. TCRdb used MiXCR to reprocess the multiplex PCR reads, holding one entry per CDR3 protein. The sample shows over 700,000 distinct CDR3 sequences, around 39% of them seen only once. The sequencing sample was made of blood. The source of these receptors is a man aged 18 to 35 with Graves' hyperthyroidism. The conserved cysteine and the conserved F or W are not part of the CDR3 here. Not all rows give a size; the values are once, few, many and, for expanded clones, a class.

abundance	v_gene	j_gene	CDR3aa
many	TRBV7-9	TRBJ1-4	ASSSERELNEKLF
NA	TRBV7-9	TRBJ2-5	ASSTTQGGRLYETQY
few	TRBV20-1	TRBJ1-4	SASMARLNEKLF
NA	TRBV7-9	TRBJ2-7	ASSSGGPYELLSYEQY
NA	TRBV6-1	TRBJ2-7	ASSYGATSGYYEQY
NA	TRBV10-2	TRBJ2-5	ASTSGAGETQY
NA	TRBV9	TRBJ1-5	ASSASRYNQPQH
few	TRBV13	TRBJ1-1	ASSFPSTNTEAF
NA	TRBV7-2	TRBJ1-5	ASSLGIGTPYQETQH
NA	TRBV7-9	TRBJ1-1	ASSWGQGRDTEAF
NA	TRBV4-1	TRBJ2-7	ASSQAAGTNEQY
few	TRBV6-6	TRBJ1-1	ASSYRRGDTEAF
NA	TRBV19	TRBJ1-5	ASSMIPNQPQH
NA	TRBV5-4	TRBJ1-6	ASSLDIDVQGRGSPLH
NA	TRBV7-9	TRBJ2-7	ASSLLRDSPYEQY
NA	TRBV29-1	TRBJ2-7	SAQGVGTGYEQY
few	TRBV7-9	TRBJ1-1	ASLGLQGTEAF
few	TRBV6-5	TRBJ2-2	ASSSYAGELF
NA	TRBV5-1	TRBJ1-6	ASSPRTDNAYNSPLH
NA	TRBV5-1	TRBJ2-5	ASSNLFGQQETQY
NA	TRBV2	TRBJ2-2	ASSESLGKDRGTGELF
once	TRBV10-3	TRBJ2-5	AISGTGERETQY
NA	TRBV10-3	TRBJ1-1	AISESMRGNTEAF
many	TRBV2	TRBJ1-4	ASSQSGGGSEKLF
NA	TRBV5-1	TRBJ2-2	ASRATSGGKEELF
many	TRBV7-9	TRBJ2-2	ASSRGPGELF
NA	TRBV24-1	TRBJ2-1	ATSDEMVHEQF
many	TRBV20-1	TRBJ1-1	SARPNSQRDREAF
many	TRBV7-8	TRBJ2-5	ASSLFSAQETQY
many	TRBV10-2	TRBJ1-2	ASRKTGGDGYT
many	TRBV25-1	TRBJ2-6	ASSAGGSGANVLT
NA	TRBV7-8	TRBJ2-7	ASSLELGGGANEQY
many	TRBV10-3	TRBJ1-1	AISLGQGHPEAF
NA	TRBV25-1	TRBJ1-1	TSSHVGGSAF
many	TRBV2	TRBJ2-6	ASEGSGANVLT
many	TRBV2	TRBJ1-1	ASSEAVQGAAEAF
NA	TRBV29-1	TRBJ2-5	SVLPGTSGGGETQY
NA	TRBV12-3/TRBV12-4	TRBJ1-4	ASSYSGTGRNEKLF
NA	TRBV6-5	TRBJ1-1	AGKPTGAIEAF
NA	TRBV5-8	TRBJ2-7	ASSFTGLEQY
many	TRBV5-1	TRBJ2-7	ASSSGLYSYEQY
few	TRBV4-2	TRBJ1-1	ASSQDMRQYTEAF
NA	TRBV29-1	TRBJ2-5	SSLKGGGETQY